Following are 29 T cell receptor beta chains from one sample sequenced in a study of blood T cell repertoires in COVID-19. Here immunoSEQ multiplex PCR was the method, and the copy in TCRdb shows in-frame clones only, minus some. In the table there are about 120,000 clones, more than 70% of which are singletons. Sequenced material: peripheral blood. These receptors all come from a man between 60 and 75 years old with acute or convalescent COVID-19.

This clone has just one count. The CDR3 is CASSLEGEVNTIYF. The CDR3 DNA reads as TGCGCCAGCAGCTTGGAAGGGGAGGTCAACACCATATATTTT. J is TRBJ1-3 and V is TRBV5-1; possibly TRBD1 for D (5 bases). Germline CDR1 and CDR2: SGHRS and YFSETQ. V lost 0 bases to trimming and J lost 7 bases, with 11 bases between them. The length of the CDR3 is 14 residues.

The rearrangement joins TRBV27 to TRBJ1-5; D is possibly TRBD1 (6 bases). This CDR3 is built from 13 residues. Trimming pared 6 bases from V and 6 bases from J, leaving 12 bases between. Germline values: CDR1 MNHEY, CDR2 SMNVEV (reference sequence). As DNA, the CDR3 is TGTGCCAGCAGCCTCCGACAGGCTCAGCCCCAGCATTTT. Protein product: CASSLRQAQPQHF.

The rearrangement links TRBV6-5 to TRBJ2-7; TRBD1 aligns across 8 bases. The CDR3 totals 15 residues. The junction had 9 bases not matched to a gene; V was cut back by 7 bases and J by 1 base. Germline V gene lookup returns CDR1 MNHEY and CDR2 SVGAGI. CDR3 amino acids: CASTKRQGASYEQYF. In nucleotides, the CDR3 is TGTGCCAGCACCAAACGGCAGGGGGCGTCCTACGAGCAGTACTTC.

This sequence joins TRBV14 and TRBJ1-5; D possibly corresponds to TRBD1 (6 bases). There are 17 residues in the CDR3. V was cut by 0 bases and J by 5 bases, with 17 bases left in between. Germline V lookup: CDR1 SGHDN, CDR2 FVKESK. CDR3 coding DNA: TGTGCCAGCAGCCAAGATAATCCGGGACAAGATTATCAGCCCCAGCATTTT. Residues: CASSQDNPGQDYQPQHF.

The chain links TRBV18 to TRBJ2-1, with 7 bases fitting TRBD1. CDR3 length: 15 residues. V gave up 3 bases and J gave up 10 bases; unmatched junction bases: 12. Looked up from germline, CDR1 is KGHSH and CDR2 is LQKENI. CDR3 residues: CASSPPQQGPKEQFF. In nucleotides, the CDR3 is TGTGCCAGCTCACCGCCACAACAGGGGCCCAAGGAGCAGTTCTTC.

The rearrangement uses TRBV19 and TRBJ1-5, with 8 positions matching TRBD1. The trim removed 5 bases at V and 5 bases at J, leaving 5 bases unmatched. This CDR3 is built from 14 residues. Germline-derived CDR1 and CDR2 are LNHDA and SQIVND (reference sequence). The CDR3 loop reads CASSGRQGHQPQHF. As DNA, the CDR3 is TGTGCCAGTAGTGGGAGACAGGGGCATCAGCCCCAGCATTTT.

The V and J genes are TRBV5-5 and TRBJ2-5; possibly TRBD2 for D (5 bases). CDR3 length equals 15 residues. Deletions cut 3 bases from V and 5 bases from J, with 17 bases between. Germline V gene data show CDR1 as SGHKS and CDR2 as YYEKEE (reference sequence). In DNA, the CDR3 is TGTGCCAGCAGCTCGACCTGGGTGACGGGGGAGACCCAGTACTTC. Translation gives CASSSTWVTGETQYF.

This clone was observed once. DNA for the CDR3: TGTGCCAGCAGCGAGAGTTTCATGGTGGCCTACGAGCAGTACTTC. Translation: CASSESFMVAYEQYF. The gene calls are TRBV6-2 or TRBV6-3 and TRBJ2-7, with D hard to call. V was trimmed by 6 bases and J by 2 bases, leaving 17 bases between them. CDR3 size: 15 residues. Germline V gives CDR1 MNHEY, CDR2 SVGEGT.

The gene calls are TRBV9 and TRBJ2-3; 10 bases match TRBD2. Looked up from germline, CDR1 is SGDLS and CDR2 is YYNGEE. The V and J ends lost 4 bases and 0 bases, in that order; junction bases with no gene match: 5. This CDR3 is built from 16 residues. The chain's CDR3 is CASSPGLADSTDTQYF. The CDR3 nucleotides are TGTGCCAGCAGCCCCGGACTAGCGGACAGCACAGATACGCAGTATTTT.

The CDR3 sequence is CASISTDHSPLHF. CDR3 coding DNA: TGTGCCAGCATATCGACAGACCATTCACCCCTCCACTTT. This chain joins TRBV28 and TRBJ1-6; D may be TRBD1 (5 bases). Germline assignment: CDR1 MDHEN and CDR2 SYDVKM. V dropped 7 bases and J dropped 8 bases, with 12 bases sitting between them. This CDR3 contains 13 residues.

The chain recombines TRBV18 with TRBJ2-3; 8 bases match TRBD1. The CDR3 is made up of 14 amino acids. V was pared by 4 bases and J by 4 bases, with 4 bases of the junction left unmatched. Germline-derived CDR1 and CDR2 are KGHSH and LQKENI. The CDR3 loop reads CASSQDREADTQYF. CDR3 bases: TGTGCCAGCTCACAGGACAGGGAGGCAGATACGCAGTATTTT.

The chain combines TRBV28 with TRBJ2-5, with TRBD1 matching over 8 bases. The V segment lost 5 bases and the J segment 5 bases; nucleotides outside the gene matches: 7. CDR3 length: 14 residues. The germline V gene has CDR1 MDHEN and CDR2 SYDVKM. The CDR3, as DNA: TGTGCCAGCAGTCCGCCGGGACAGGTGGAGACCCAGTACTTC. It translates to CASSPPGQVETQYF.

The chain joins TRBV6-1 to TRBJ2-2; TRBD2 agrees at 7 bases. CDR1 is MNHNS and CDR2 is SASEGT in the germline V gene. This CDR3 has 17 residues. Unmatched junction bases numbered 7, after V lost 2 bases and J lost 1 base. CDR3 in DNA: TGTGCCAGCAGTGAAAGGGGAGGGCCGGGGAACACCGGGGAGCTGTTTTTT. Protein sequence: CASSERGGPGNTGELFF.

The chain uses TRBV7-3 and TRBJ2-3; 8 bases fit TRBD1. With V trimmed by 3 bases and J by 2 bases, 4 bases remained unmatched. The CDR3 length is 15 residues. CDR1 and CDR2 (germline): SGHTA, FQGTGA. CDR3 DNA: TGTGCCAGCAGCTTCCGGGACAGGCCCACAGATACGCAGTATTTT. Encoded protein: CASSFRDRPTDTQYF. Full variable domain (remainder filled in from reference TRBV7-3 and TRBJ2-3): GAGVSQTPSNKVTEKGKYVELRCDPISGHTALYWYRQSLGQGPEFLIYFQGTGAADDSGLPNDRFFAVRPEGSVSTLKIQRTERGDSAVYLCASSFRDRPTDTQYFGPGTRLTVL.

Only a few counts were recorded for this clone. V and J are TRBV2 and TRBJ1-2; the match to TRBD1 covers 7 bases. Germline CDR1 SNHLY, CDR2 FYNNEI. This CDR3 contains 12 residues. V shed 5 bases, J shed 6 bases, and the junction held 3 bases outside the gene matches. The CDR3 coding sequence is TGTGCCAGCAGTCGGGACAGAGATGGCTACACCTTC. It is translated as CASSRDRDGYTF.

The chain recombines TRBV18 with TRBJ2-3; 11 bases are a match to TRBD2. The CDR3 loop spans 16 amino acids. J lost 2 bases, V lost 4 bases, and 5 bases had no gene match. Germline V CDR1 and CDR2: KGHSH, LQKENI. The CDR3 reads CASSLTSGSATDTQYF. Written as DNA, the CDR3 is TGTGCCAGCTCACTTACTAGCGGGAGCGCCACAGATACGCAGTATTTT.

The genes are TRBV5-8 and TRBJ2-4, with D maybe TRBD2 (6 bases). The germline V gene has CDR1 SGHTS and CDR2 YDEGEE. The CDR3 is made up of 15 amino acids. V gave up 3 bases and J gave up 2 bases, with 12 bases separating them. As DNA, the CDR3 is TGTGCCAGCAGCTCCGGGGGACCATCCAAAAACATTCAGTACTTC. Residues: CASSSGGPSKNIQYF.

This clone qualifies as medium-sized. This sequence joins TRBV7-9 and TRBJ1-5, with D perhaps matching TRBD1 (5 bases). CDR3 length: 16 amino acids. Germline CDR1 is SEHNR and CDR2 is FQNEAQ (reference sequence). V lost 1 base to trimming and J lost 7 bases, with 17 bases between them. CDR3 bases: TGTGCCAGCAGCTTAGAGATGGGGCAGGGACTCCAGCCCCAGCATTTT. As protein: CASSLEMGQGLQPQHF.

V and J are TRBV28 and TRBJ2-7; 8 nucleotides line up with TRBD2. The CDR3 has 15 amino acids. J lost 3 bases, V lost 5 bases, and 9 bases had no gene match. Looked up from germline, CDR1 is MDHEN and CDR2 is SYDVKM. As DNA, the CDR3 is TGTGCCAGCAGTCCACCGGGACTAGGACACTACGAGCAGTACTTC. It encodes CASSPPGLGHYEQYF.

The CDR3 DNA is TGTGCCAGCAGCCCGACAGGGGGGGGGACCACTGAAGCTTTCTTT. Residues: CASSPTGGGTTEAFF. The chain joins TRBV7-2 to TRBJ1-1; 9 bases are shared with TRBD1. The trim removed 5 bases at V and 4 bases at J, leaving 8 bases unmatched. The CDR3 contains 15 residues. In germline, CDR1 is SGHTA, CDR2 FQGNSA. The entire variable domain, with the rest obtained from reference TRBV7-2 and TRBJ1-1, is as follows: GAGVSQSPSNKVTEKGKDVELRCDPISGHTALYWYRQSLGQGLEFLIYFQGNSAPDKSGLPSDRFSAERTGGSVSTLTIQRTQQEDSAVYLCASSPTGGGTTEAFFGQGTRLTVV.

J is TRBJ2-3 and V is TRBV9, with D possibly TRBD2 on 5 matching bases. Germline V gives CDR1 SGDLS, CDR2 YYNGEE. V gave up 3 bases and J gave up 0 bases, with 8 bases separating them. The CDR3 length is 14 residues. The CDR3 spells CASSAGRSTDTQYF. CDR3 sequence (DNA): TGTGCCAGCAGCGCGGGGAGAAGCACAGATACGCAGTATTTT.

This chain links TRBV7-8 with TRBJ2-7, with TRBD1 identical over 9 bases. The germline CDR1 and CDR2 sequences are SGHVS and FQNEAQ. This CDR3 has 15 residues. The V and J ends lost 3 bases and 5 bases, in that order; junction bases with no gene match: 8. This chain's CDR3 is CASSFPGQGRNEQYF. The CDR3 nucleotides are TGTGCCAGCAGCTTCCCGGGACAGGGCAGGAACGAGCAGTACTTC. Based on the CDR3 plus reference TRBV7-8 and TRBJ2-7, the full variable domain is GAGVSQSPRYKVAKRGQDVALRCDPISGHVSLFWYQQALGQGPEFLTYFQNEAQLDKSGLPSDRFFAERPEGSVSTLKIQRTQQEDSAVYLCASSFPGQGRNEQYFGPGTRLTVT.

This clone was seen more than once but under ten times. The V call is TRBV30, the J call TRBJ1-3; 7 nucleotides agree with TRBD1. Looked up from germline, CDR1 is GTSNPN and CDR2 is SVGIG (reference sequence). Losses at the gene ends were 5 bases for V and 2 bases for J; bases not matched to a gene: 3. The CDR3 is made up of 13 amino acids. CDR3 DNA sequence: TGTGCCTGGCAGACAGGGACTGGAAACACCATATATTTT. The encoded protein is CAWQTGTGNTIYF.

The chain links TRBV6-6 to TRBJ2-7; 7 bases map to TRBD1. The CDR3 extends over 14 amino acids. Trimming removed 5 bases from V and 4 bases from J; junction bases left unmatched: 8. The V gene's germline CDR1 is MNHNY and CDR2 SVGAGI (reference sequence). In DNA form, the CDR3 reads TGTGCCAGCAGTCGGGCAGGGGGTGGATACGAGCAGTACTTC. Translation: CASSRAGGGYEQYF.

In this sample, this clone turned up once. This chain uses TRBV5-6 with TRBJ1-5, with TRBD1 as a possible D gene (6 bases). V was shortened by 6 bases and J by 6 bases, with 16 bases between the two germline ends. The CDR3 totals 14 residues. Per germline, CDR1 SGHDT and CDR2 YYEEEE. The CDR3: CASTHRGALQPQHF. DNA of the CDR3: TGTGCCAGCACCCACCGGGGGGCGCTTCAGCCCCAGCATTTT.

This clone was observed a few times. The V gene is TRBV9, the J gene TRBJ1-5; TRBD1 is a possible D gene (6 bases). The CDR3 runs to 16 residues. The V gene's germline CDR1 is SGDLS and CDR2 YYNGEE. Trimming took 3 bases from V and 0 from J, leaving 13 bases between them. The CDR3 loop reads CASSGGTPDSNQPQHF. In nucleotides, the CDR3 is TGTGCCAGCAGCGGGGGGACACCCGATAGCAATCAGCCCCAGCATTTT.

The V gene is TRBV9, the J gene TRBJ2-7; unclear D gene. CDR1 SGDLS and CDR2 YYNGEE come from the germline V gene. The CDR3 runs 13 residues. The ends were cut back, 0 bases at V and 0 bases at J, with 4 bases in the middle. In DNA form, the CDR3 reads TGTGCCAGCAGCGTAGGCAGCTCCTACGAGCAGTACTTC. It specifies CASSVGSSYEQYF.

The chain uses TRBV27 and TRBJ2-6; D may be TRBD1 (5 bases). V was trimmed by 6 bases and J by 0 bases, leaving 15 bases between them. CDR1 MNHEY and CDR2 SMNVEV come from the germline V gene (reference sequence). The CDR3 runs to 17 residues. This CDR3 is CASSLQGVGSGANVLTF. In DNA form, the CDR3 reads TGTGCCAGCAGCTTACAAGGGGTAGGCTCTGGGGCCAACGTCCTGACTTTC.

V gene TRBV7-2 combines with J gene TRBJ2-5; 7 nucleotides match TRBD1. The CDR3 runs to 14 residues. Germline assignment: CDR1 SGHTA and CDR2 FQGNSA. Germline trimming cut 2 bases from V and 5 bases from J; bases unmatched to any gene: 5. The CDR3 bases are TGTGCCAGCAGCTTACGACAGGGTGGGGAGACCCAGTACTTC. Translating gives CASSLRQGGETQYF.